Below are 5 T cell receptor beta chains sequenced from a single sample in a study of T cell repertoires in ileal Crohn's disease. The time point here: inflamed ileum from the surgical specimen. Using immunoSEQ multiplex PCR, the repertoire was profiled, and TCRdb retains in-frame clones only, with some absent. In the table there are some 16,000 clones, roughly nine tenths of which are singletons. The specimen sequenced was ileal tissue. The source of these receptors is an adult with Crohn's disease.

The chain's CDR3 is CASLARANTGELFF. CDR3 coding DNA: TGTGCCAGCCTCGCCCGGGCCAACACCGGGGAGCTGTTTTTT. This chain uses TRBV2 with TRBJ2-2; D unclear. The V end lost 8 bases, the J end lost 2 bases, and 12 bases lay between the germline ends. Germline loops: CDR1 SNHLY, CDR2 FYNNEI. The CDR3 extends over 14 amino acids.

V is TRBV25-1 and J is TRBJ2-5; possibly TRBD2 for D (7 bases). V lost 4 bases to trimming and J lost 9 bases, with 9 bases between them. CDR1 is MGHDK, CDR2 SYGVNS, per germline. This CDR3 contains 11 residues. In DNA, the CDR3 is TGTGCCAGCAGTGTGGGGGGGCCCCAGTACTTC. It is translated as CASSVGGPQYF.

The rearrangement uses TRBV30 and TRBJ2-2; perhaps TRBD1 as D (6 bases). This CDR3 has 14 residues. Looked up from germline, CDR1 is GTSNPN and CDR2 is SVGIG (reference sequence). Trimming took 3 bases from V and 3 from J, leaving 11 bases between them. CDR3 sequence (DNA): TGTGCCTGGAGGGTTGCAGGGGACACCGGGGAGCTGTTTTTT. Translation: CAWRVAGDTGELFF.

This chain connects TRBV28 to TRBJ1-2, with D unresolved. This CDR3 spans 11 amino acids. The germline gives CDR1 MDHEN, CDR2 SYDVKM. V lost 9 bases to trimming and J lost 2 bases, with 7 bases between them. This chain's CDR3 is CASTSNYGYTF. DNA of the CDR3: TGTGCCAGTACATCGAACTATGGCTACACCTTC.

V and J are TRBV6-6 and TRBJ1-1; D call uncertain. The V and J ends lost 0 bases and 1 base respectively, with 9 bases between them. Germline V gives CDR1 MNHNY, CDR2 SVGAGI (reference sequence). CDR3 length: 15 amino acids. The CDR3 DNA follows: TGTGCCAGCAGTTACTCCCCCCTGAAGAACACTGAAGCTTTCTTT. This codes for CASSYSPLKNTEAFF.